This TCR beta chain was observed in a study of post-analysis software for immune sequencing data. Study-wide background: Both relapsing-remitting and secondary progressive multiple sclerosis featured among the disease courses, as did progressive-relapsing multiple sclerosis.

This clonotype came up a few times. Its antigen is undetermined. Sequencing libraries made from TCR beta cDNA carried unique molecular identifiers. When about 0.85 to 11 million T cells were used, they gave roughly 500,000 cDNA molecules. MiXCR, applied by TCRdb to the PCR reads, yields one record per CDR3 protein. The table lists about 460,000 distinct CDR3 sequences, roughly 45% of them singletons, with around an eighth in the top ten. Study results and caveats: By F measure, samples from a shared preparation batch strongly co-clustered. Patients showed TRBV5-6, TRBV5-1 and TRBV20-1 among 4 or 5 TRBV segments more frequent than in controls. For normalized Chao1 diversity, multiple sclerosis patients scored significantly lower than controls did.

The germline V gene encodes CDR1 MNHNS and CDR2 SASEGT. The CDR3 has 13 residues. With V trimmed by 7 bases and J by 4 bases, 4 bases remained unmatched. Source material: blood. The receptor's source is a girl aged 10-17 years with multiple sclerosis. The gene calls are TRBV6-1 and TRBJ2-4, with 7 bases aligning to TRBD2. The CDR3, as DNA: TGTGCCAGCACCGCTAGCGGTAAAAACATTCAGTACTTC. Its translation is CASTASGKNIQYF.